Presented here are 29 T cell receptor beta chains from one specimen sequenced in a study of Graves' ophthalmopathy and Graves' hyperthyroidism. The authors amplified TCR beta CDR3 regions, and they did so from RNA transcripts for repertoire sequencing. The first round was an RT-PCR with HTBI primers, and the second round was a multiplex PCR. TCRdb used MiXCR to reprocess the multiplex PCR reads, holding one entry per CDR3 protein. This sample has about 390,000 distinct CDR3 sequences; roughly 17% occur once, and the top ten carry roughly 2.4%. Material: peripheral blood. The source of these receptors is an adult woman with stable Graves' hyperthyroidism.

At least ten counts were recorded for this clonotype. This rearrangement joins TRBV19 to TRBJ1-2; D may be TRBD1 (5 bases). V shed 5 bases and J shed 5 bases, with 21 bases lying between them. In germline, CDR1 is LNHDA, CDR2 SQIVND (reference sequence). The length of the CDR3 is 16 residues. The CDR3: CASSHPLPGLAYGYTF. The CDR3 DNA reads TGTGCCAGTAGTCATCCCCTGCCAGGGCTGGCGTATGGCTACACCTTC.

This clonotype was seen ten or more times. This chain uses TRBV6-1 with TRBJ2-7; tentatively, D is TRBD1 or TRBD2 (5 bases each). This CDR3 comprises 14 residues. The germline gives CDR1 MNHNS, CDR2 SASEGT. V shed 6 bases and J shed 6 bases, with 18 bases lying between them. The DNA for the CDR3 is TGTGCCAGCAGGGTGGGACCATCTACCCCCGAGCAGTACTTC. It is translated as CASRVGPSTPEQYF.

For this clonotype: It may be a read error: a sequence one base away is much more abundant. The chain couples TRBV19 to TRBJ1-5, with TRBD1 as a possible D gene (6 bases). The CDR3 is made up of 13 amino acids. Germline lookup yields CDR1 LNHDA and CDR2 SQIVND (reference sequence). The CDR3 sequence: CAGSGQHNQPQHF. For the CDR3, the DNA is TGTGCCGGTAGTGGACAGCACAATCAGCCCCAGCATTTT.

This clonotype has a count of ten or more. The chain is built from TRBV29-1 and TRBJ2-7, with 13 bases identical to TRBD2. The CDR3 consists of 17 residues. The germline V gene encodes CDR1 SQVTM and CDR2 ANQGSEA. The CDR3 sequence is CSAIGSGTSGIYYEQYF. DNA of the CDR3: TGCAGTGCCATAGGTAGTGGGACTAGCGGGATCTACTACGAGCAGTACTTC.

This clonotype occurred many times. CDR3 in DNA: TGTGCCAGCAGAAAACTGGGCACTGAAGCTTTCTTT. It encodes CASRKLGTEAFF. The V gene is TRBV27, the J gene TRBJ1-1; D is unclear. This CDR3 region has 12 residues. Germline V gene sequence: CDR1 MNHEY, CDR2 SMNVEV (reference sequence). V lost 6 bases and J lost 4, with 9 bases in between.

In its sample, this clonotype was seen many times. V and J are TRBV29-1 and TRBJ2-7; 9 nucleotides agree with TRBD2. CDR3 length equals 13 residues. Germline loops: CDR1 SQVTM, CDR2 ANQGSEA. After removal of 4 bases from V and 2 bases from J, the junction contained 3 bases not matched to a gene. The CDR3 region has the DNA TGCAGCGTTGCGGCGGGAGGGCCCTACGAGCAGTACTTC. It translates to CSVAAGGPYEQYF.

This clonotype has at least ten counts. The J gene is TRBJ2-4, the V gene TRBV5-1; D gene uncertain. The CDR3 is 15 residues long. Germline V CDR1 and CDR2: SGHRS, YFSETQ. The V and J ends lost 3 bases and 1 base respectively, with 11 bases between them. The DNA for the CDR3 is TGCGCCAGCAGCTCCGAGGAGCCGGCCAAAAACATTCAGTACTTC. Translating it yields CASSSEEPAKNIQYF.

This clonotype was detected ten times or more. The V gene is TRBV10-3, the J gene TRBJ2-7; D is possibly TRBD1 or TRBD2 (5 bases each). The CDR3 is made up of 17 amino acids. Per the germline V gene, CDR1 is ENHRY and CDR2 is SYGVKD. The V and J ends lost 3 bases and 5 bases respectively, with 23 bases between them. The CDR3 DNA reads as TGTGCCATCAGTGACCCAGGGTGGGCAGGGAGTGGGAACGAGCAGTACTTC. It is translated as CAISDPGWAGSGNEQYF.

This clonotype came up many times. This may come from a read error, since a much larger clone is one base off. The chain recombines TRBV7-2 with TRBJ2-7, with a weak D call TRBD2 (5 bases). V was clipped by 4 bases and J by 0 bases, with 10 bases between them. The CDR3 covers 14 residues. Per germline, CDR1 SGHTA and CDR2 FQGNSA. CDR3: CASSYMEASYEQYF. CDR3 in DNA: TGTGCCAGCAGCTATATGGAGGCCTCCTACGAGCAGTACTTC.

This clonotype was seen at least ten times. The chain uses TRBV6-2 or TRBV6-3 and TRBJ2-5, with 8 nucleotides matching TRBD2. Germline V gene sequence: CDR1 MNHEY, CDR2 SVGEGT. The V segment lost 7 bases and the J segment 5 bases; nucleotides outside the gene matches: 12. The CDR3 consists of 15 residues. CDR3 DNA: TGTGCCAGCATTTCGCCCCGACTAGCGATGGAGACCCAGTACTTC. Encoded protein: CASISPRLAMETQYF.

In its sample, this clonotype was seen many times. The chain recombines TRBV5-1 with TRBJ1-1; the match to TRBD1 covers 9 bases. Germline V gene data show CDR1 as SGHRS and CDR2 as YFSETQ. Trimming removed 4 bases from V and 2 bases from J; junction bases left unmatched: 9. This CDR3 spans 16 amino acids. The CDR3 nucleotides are TGCGCCAGCAGCCACCGGGGACAGGGCACTAACACTGAAGCTTTCTTT. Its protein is CASSHRGQGTNTEAFF. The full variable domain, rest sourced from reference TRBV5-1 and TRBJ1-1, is KAGVTQTPRYLIKTRGQQVTLSCSPISGHRSVSWYQQTPGQGLQFLFEYFSETQRNKGNFPGRFSGRQFSNSRSEMNVSTLELGDSALYLCASSHRGQGTNTEAFFGQGTRLTVV.

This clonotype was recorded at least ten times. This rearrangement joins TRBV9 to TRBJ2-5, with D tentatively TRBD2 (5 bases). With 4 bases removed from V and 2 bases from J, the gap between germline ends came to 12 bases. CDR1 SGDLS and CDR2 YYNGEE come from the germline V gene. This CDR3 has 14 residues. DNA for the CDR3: TGTGCCAGCAGCCCCGGGATTCGACAAGAGACCCAGTACTTC. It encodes CASSPGIRQETQYF.

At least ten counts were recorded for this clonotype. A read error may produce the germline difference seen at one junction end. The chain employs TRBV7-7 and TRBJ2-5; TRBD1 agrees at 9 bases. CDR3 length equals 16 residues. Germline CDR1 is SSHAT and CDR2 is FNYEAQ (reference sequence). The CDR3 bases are TGTGCTAGCAGCTTAGGGGACAGGGCCATTCAAGAGACCCAGTACTTC. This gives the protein CASSLGDRAIQETQYF.

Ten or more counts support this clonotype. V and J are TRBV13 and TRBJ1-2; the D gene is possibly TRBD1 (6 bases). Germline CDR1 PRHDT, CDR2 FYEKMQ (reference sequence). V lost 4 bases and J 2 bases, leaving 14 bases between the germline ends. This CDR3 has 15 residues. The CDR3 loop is CASSSNLGGNYGYTF. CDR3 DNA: TGTGCCAGCAGCTCAAATTTAGGGGGAAACTATGGCTACACCTTC.

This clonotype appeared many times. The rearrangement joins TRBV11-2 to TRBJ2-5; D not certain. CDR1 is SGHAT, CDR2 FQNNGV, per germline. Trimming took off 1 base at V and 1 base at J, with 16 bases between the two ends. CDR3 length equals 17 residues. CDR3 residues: CASSLGNLLRTQETQYF. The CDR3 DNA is TGTGCCAGCAGCTTAGGGAATCTGCTTAGAACCCAAGAGACCCAGTACTTC.

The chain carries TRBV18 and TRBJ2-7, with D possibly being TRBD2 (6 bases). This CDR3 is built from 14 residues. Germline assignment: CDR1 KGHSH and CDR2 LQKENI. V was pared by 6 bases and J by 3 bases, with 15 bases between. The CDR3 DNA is TGTGCCAGCTCTCCCGGTGTGGAGGGCTACGAGCAGTACTTC. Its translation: CASSPGVEGYEQYF.

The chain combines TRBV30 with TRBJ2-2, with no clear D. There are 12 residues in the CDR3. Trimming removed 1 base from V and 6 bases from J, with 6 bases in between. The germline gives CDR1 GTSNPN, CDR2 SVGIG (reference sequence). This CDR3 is CAWSDVAGELFF. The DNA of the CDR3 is TGTGCCTGGAGTGATGTGGCCGGGGAGCTGTTTTTT.

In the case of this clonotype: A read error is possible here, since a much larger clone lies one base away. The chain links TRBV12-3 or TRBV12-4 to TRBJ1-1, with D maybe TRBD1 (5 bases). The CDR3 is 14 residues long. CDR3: CASIRDGSNTEASF. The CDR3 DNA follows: TGTGCCAGCATCCGGGACGGATCGAACACTGAAGCTTCCTTT.

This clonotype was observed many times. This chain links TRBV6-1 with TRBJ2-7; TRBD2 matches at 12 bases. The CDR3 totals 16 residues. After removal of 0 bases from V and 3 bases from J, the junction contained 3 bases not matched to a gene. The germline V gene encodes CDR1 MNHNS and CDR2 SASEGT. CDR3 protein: CASSEARTSGIYEQYF. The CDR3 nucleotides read TGTGCCAGCAGTGAAGCTCGGACTAGCGGGATCTACGAGCAGTACTTC.

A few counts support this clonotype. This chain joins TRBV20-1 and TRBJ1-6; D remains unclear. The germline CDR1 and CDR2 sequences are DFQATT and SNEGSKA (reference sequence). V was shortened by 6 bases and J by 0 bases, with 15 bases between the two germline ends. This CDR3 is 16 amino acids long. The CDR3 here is CSAPLQISSYNSPLHF. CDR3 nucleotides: TGCAGTGCACCGTTACAGATAAGCTCCTATAATTCACCCCTCCACTTT.

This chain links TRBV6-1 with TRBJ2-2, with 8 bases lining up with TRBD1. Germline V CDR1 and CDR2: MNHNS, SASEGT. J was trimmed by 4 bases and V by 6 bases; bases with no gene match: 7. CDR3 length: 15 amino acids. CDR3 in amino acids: CASRRTGLGTGELFF. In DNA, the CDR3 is TGTGCCAGCAGAAGGACAGGGTTGGGCACCGGGGAGCTGTTTTTT.

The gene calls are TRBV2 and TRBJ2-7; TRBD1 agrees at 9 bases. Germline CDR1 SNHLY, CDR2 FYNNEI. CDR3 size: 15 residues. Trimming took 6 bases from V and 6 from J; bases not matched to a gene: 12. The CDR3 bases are TGTGCCAGCAGCCATCTTACCGGGACAGGGCCCGAGCAGTACTTC. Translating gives CASSHLTGTGPEQYF.

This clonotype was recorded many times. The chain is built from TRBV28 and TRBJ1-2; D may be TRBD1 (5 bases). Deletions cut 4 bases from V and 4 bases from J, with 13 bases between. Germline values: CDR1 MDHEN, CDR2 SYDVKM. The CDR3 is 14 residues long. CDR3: CASSSISGSYGYTF. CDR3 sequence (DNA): TGTGCCAGCAGTTCCATTTCAGGGAGCTATGGCTACACCTTC.

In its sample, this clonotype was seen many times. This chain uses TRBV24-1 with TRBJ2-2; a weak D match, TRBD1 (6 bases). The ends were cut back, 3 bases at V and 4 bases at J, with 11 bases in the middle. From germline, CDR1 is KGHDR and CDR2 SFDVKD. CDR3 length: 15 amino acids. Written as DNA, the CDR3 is TGTGCCACCAGTGATCACAGACAGGCCACCGGGGAGCTGTTTTTT. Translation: CATSDHRQATGELFF.

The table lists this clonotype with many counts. The CDR3: CASSLERRLRYYEQYF. The CDR3 DNA reads as TGCGCCAGCAGCTTGGAGAGACGGCTCCGATACTACGAGCAGTACTTC. V gene TRBV5-1 combines with J gene TRBJ2-7; D unclear. The V and J ends lost 0 bases and 3 bases respectively, with 16 bases between them. CDR1 is SGHRS, CDR2 YFSETQ, per germline. The CDR3 loop spans 16 amino acids.

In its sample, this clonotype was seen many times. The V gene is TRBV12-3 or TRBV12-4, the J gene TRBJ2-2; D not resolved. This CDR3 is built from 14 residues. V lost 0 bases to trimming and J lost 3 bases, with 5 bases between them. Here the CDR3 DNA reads TGTGCCAGCAGTTTAGCGGGATACACCGGGGAGCTGTTTTTT. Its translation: CASSLAGYTGELFF.

The CDR3 nucleotides are TGTGCCAGCAGGAAAACTAGCGGGGCCTACGAGCAGTACTTC. Encoded protein: CASRKTSGAYEQYF. V gene TRBV11-2 combines with J gene TRBJ2-7; 10 positions agree with TRBD2. The germline V gene encodes CDR1 SGHAT and CDR2 FQNNGV. This CDR3 spans 14 amino acids. V lost 6 bases, J lost 2 bases, and 4 bases stayed unmatched.

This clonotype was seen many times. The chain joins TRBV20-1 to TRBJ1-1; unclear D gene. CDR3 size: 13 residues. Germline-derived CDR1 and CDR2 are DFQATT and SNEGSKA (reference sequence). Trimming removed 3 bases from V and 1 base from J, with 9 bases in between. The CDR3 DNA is TGCAGTGCTAGTGGACTTAGGAACACTGAAGCTTTCTTT. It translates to CSASGLRNTEAFF.

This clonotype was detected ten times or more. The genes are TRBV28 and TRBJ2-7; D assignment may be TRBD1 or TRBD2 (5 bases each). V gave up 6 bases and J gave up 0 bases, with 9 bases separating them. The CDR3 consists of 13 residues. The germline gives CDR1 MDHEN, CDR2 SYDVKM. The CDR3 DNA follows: TGTGCCAGCAGGGGGACGCCCTCCTACGAGCAGTACTTC. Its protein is CASRGTPSYEQYF.